These 30 T cell receptor beta chains share one sample of origin, sequenced in a study of blood T cells in healthy people across ages. Then a second PCR, running roughly 7 to 11 cycles, was carried out with a sample-barcoded 5' primer and a J-beta primer mix. TCRdb fed the 5' RACE reads into MiXCR, producing one record per CDR3 protein. The sample shows about 1.6 million distinct CDR3 sequences, about 32% of them seen only once. The sample taken for sequencing was blood. All receptors derive from a woman aged 25 to 45 in good health.

The V and J genes are TRBV5-5 and TRBJ1-1; perhaps TRBD1 as D (5 bases). Per the germline V gene, CDR1 is SGHKS and CDR2 is YYEKEE (reference sequence). The V and J ends lost 3 bases and 4 bases respectively, with 16 bases between them. CDR3 length equals 15 residues. The CDR3 reads CASSSRPGVATEAFF. In DNA, the CDR3 is TGTGCCAGCAGCTCCCGGCCGGGGGTGGCCACTGAAGCTTTCTTT.

The chain employs TRBV6-6 and TRBJ1-4, with TRBD1 matching 7 bases. The CDR3 length is 14 residues. V lost 5 bases to trimming and J lost 8 bases; unmatched junction nucleotides: 8. Germline V lookup: CDR1 MNHNY, CDR2 SVGAGI (reference sequence). The CDR3 DNA sequence: TGTGCCAGCAGTGACAGACAGGGTTTAGAAAAACTGTTTTTT. This gives the protein CASSDRQGLEKLFF.

With regard to this clonotype: A much larger clone lies one base from this, so it may be a read error. The CDR3 reads CSGLASGTSETQYF. The CDR3 DNA reads as TGCAGTGGCCTCGCTAGCGGGACGTCAGAGACCCAGTACTTC. This chain joins TRBV20-1 and TRBJ2-5; 9 bases are shared with TRBD2. Looked up from germline, CDR1 is DFQATT and CDR2 is SNEGSKA (reference sequence). The CDR3 loop spans 14 amino acids. V lost 7 bases to trimming and J lost 4 bases; unmatched junction nucleotides: 10.

This clonotype was observed a few times. This chain links TRBV5-1 with TRBJ2-5; perhaps TRBD2 as D (6 bases). Trimming took off 1 base at V and 1 base at J, with 20 bases between the two ends. The CDR3 contains 18 residues. Germline CDR1 is SGHRS and CDR2 is YFSETQ. CDR3 protein: CASSLFPPGRVLQETQYF. CDR3 in DNA: TGCGCCAGCAGCTTGTTTCCGCCCGGGAGAGTACTCCAAGAGACCCAGTACTTC.

This sequence joins TRBV15 and TRBJ2-1; either TRBD1 or TRBD2 may fit D (6 bases each). CDR3 size: 15 residues. Trimming shortened V by 4 bases and J by 6 bases, and 16 bases separated the two germline ends. The V gene's germline CDR1 is LNHNV and CDR2 YYDKDF (reference sequence). CDR3 sequence reads: CATSMGGQLTNEQFF. The CDR3 nucleotides read TGTGCCACCAGCATGGGGGGCCAATTAACCAATGAGCAGTTCTTC.

This clonotype was counted between two and nine times. This chain uses TRBV5-1 with TRBJ2-1, with 7 nucleotides matching TRBD1. The germline CDR1 and CDR2 sequences are SGHRS and YFSETQ. This CDR3 is 15 amino acids long. V was pared by 0 bases and J by 7 bases, with 7 bases of the junction left unmatched. CDR3: CASSLGQGRVNEQFF. The CDR3 region has the DNA TGCGCCAGCAGCTTGGGACAGGGAAGGGTGAATGAGCAGTTCTTC.

This clonotype occurred a few times. The chain combines TRBV3-1 with TRBJ2-7; TRBD1 or TRBD2 may be the D gene (7 bases each). The CDR3 consists of 15 residues. Germline CDR1 is LGHDT and CDR2 is YNNKEL (reference sequence). V lost 0 bases, J lost 2 bases, and 11 bases lay in between. Here the CDR3 reads CASSQDQGGPYEQYF. In DNA, the CDR3 is TGTGCCAGCAGCCAAGATCAGGGGGGGCCCTACGAGCAGTACTTC.

This rearrangement joins TRBV5-1 to TRBJ2-5; D perhaps matches TRBD2 (6 bases). CDR3 length: 14 residues. Germline CDR1 SGHRS, CDR2 YFSETQ. Trimming left V 2 bases short and J 5 bases short, with 13 bases between. CDR3 nucleotide sequence: TGCGCCAGCAGCTTTGGGGGGTCGGGTGAGACCCAGTACTTC. It is translated as CASSFGGSGETQYF. Using reference TRBV5-1 and TRBJ2-5 for the parts outside the CDR3, the full variable domain is KAGVTQTPRYLIKTRGQQVTLSCSPISGHRSVSWYQQTPGQGLQFLFEYFSETQRNKGNFPGRFSGRQFSNSRSEMNVSTLELGDSALYLCASSFGGSGETQYFGPGTRLLVL.

This clonotype has only a few counts. CDR3 amino acids: CASSILAGGGPENEQFF. The CDR3 DNA is TGTGCCAGCAGCATTCTGGCCGGGGGAGGGCCGGAGAATGAGCAGTTCTTC. This rearrangement joins TRBV7-9 to TRBJ2-1, with 7 bases that match TRBD2. This CDR3 is 17 amino acids long. V lost 5 bases, J lost 7 bases, and 17 bases stayed unmatched. From germline, CDR1 is SEHNR and CDR2 FQNEAQ (reference sequence).

V and J are TRBV3-1 and TRBJ1-2; 7 nucleotides line up with TRBD1. The CDR3 runs to 14 residues. Germline assignment: CDR1 LGHDT and CDR2 YNNKEL (reference sequence). Losses at the gene ends were 3 bases for V and 4 bases for J; bases not matched to a gene: 5. In nucleotides, the CDR3 is TGTGCCAGCAGCCATTCAGGGGGGGCCTATGGCTACACCTTC. It yields the protein CASSHSGGAYGYTF. Drawing the rest from reference TRBV3-1 and TRBJ1-2, the complete variable domain is DTAVSQTPKYLVTQMGNDKSIKCEQNLGHDTMYWYKQDSKKFLKIMFSYNNKELIINETVPNRFSPKSPDKAHLNLHINSLELGDSAVYFCASSHSGGAYGYTFGSGTRLTVV.

The V call is TRBV20-1, the J call TRBJ2-3; 8 bases are a match to TRBD2. CDR3 length: 20 amino acids. J was trimmed by 2 bases and V by 4 bases; bases with no gene match: 23. CDR1 is DFQATT, CDR2 SNEGSKA, per germline (reference sequence). This CDR3 reads CSAILGPGGLDGRATDTQYF. CDR3 nucleotides: TGCAGTGCTATCCTTGGGCCCGGGGGTTTGGACGGGAGGGCCACAGATACGCAGTATTTT.

Note on this clonotype: A much larger clone sits a single nucleotide away, making a read error possible. This chain joins TRBV20-1 and TRBJ2-1, with TRBD2 identical over 15 bases. The CDR3 has 19 residues. Germline CDR1 reads DFQATT; CDR2 reads SNEGSKA (reference sequence). CDR3 region: CSASIESRTSGGAYDEQFF. The CDR3 coding sequence is TGCAGTGCGTCGATAGAGAGTAGGACTAGCGGGGGGGCCTACGATGAGCAGTTCTTC.

Here the CDR3 reads CASSLRSTVSSYNEQYF. Written as DNA, the CDR3 is TGTGCCAGCAGCCTACGTTCCACCGTCAGCTCCTACAATGAGCAGTACTTC. The gene calls are TRBV7-2 and TRBJ2-1; D is unresolved. Judging by the DNA end, TRBJ2-7 fits better; the J call may be wrong. This CDR3 is 17 amino acids long. Germline V gene sequence: CDR1 SGHTA, CDR2 FQGNSA.

The rearrangement uses TRBV4-1 and TRBJ1-6, with no clear D. The germline V gene has CDR1 MGHRA and CDR2 YSYEKL. Trimming cost V 0 bases and J 11 bases, with 11 bases left between them. CDR3 length equals 14 residues. As DNA, the CDR3 is TGCGCCAGCAGCCAAGATACACAGCTGCCACCCCTCCACTTT. It is translated as CASSQDTQLPPLHF.

This clonotype was detected only a few times. The chain uses TRBV28 and TRBJ1-5; no clear D. The CDR3 length is 15 residues. V was shortened by 5 bases and J by 7 bases, with 18 bases between the two germline ends. From germline, CDR1 is MDHEN and CDR2 SYDVKM. As DNA, the CDR3 is TGTGCCAGCAGTCCGCCTATGGGATCCAGGCAGCCCCAGCATTTT. Residues: CASSPPMGSRQPQHF.

This clonotype was recorded at least ten times. V gene TRBV4-1 combines with J gene TRBJ2-7, with 7 bases matching TRBD2. CDR1 and CDR2 (germline): MGHRA, YSYEKL. Trimming cost V 0 bases and J 2 bases; bases outside gene matches: 7. The CDR3 contains 16 residues. The CDR3 loop reads CASSQDRGVAPYEQYF. The CDR3 coding sequence is TGCGCCAGCAGCCAAGATCGGGGGGTGGCCCCCTACGAGCAGTACTTC.

This clonotype was counted only a few times. The chain uses TRBV29-1 and TRBJ1-1; D is ambiguous. CDR1 is SQVTM, CDR2 ANQGSEA, per germline. V was clipped by 2 bases and J by 1 base, with 5 bases between them. The length of the CDR3 is 12 residues. Here the CDR3 DNA reads TGCAGCGTTGAAAACGGGAACACTGAAGCTTTCTTT. Translating it yields CSVENGNTEAFF.

This clonotype was recorded a few times. The chain recombines TRBV4-1 with TRBJ1-1; D may be TRBD1 (6 bases). Germline V gene data show CDR1 as MGHRA and CDR2 as YSYEKL. V gave up 2 bases and J gave up 2 bases, with 12 bases separating them. The CDR3 loop spans 15 amino acids. Here the CDR3 reads CASSQKRTVNTEAFF. The CDR3 DNA reads as TGCGCCAGCAGCCAAAAAAGGACAGTTAACACTGAAGCTTTCTTT.

This clonotype was counted a few times. The V and J genes are TRBV11-2 and TRBJ1-2, with TRBD1 as a possible D gene (5 bases). The CDR3 length is 12 residues. V shed 3 bases and J shed 8 bases, with 10 bases lying between them. Germline V gene data show CDR1 as SGHAT and CDR2 as FQNNGV. CDR3 in amino acids: CASSLGDWGYTF. In DNA form, the CDR3 reads TGTGCCAGCAGCTTGGGGGACTGGGGCTACACCTTC.

This clonotype was counted a few times. This chain's CDR3 is CASSHGLAGGPWTDTQYF. For the CDR3, the DNA is TGTGCCAGCAGCCACGGACTAGCGGGGGGGCCATGGACAGATACGCAGTATTTT. This chain connects TRBV13 to TRBJ2-3, with 15 bases that match TRBD2. Trimming took 5 bases from V and 3 from J; bases not matched to a gene: 9. Looked up from germline, CDR1 is PRHDT and CDR2 is FYEKMQ (reference sequence). This CDR3 contains 18 residues.

The chain couples TRBV20-1 to TRBJ2-1, with D possibly TRBD2 on 6 matching bases. Trimming removed 5 bases from V and 4 bases from J, with 9 bases in between. Germline values: CDR1 DFQATT, CDR2 SNEGSKA (reference sequence). There are 12 residues in the CDR3. The CDR3: CSARRGYNEQFF. The CDR3 DNA reads as TGCAGTGCTCGGAGGGGTTACAATGAGCAGTTCTTC.

The chain uses TRBV29-1 and TRBJ1-1, with 9 bases identical to TRBD1. Germline V gene data show CDR1 as SQVTM and CDR2 as ANQGSEA. There are 13 residues in the CDR3. Trimming at V came to 6 bases and at J to 8 bases, leaving 10 bases not matched to a gene. The CDR3 loop reads CSVGQGQLQEAFF. CDR3 coding DNA: TGCAGCGTGGGACAGGGACAGCTCCAAGAAGCTTTCTTT. Drawing the rest from reference TRBV29-1 and TRBJ1-1, the complete variable domain is SAVISQKPSRDICQRGTSLTIQCQVDSQVTMMFWYRQQPGQSLTLIATANQGSEATYESGFVIDKFPISRPNLTFSTLTVSNMSPEDSSIYLCSVGQGQLQEAFFGQGTRLTVV.

To note about this clonotype: With a much larger clone just one base away, this may be a read error. The chain employs TRBV29-1 and TRBJ2-1; tentative D call: TRBD1 (6 bases). The germline V gene has CDR1 SQVTM and CDR2 ANQGSEA. V was trimmed by 2 bases and J by 6 bases, leaving 17 bases between them. The CDR3 has 15 residues. The CDR3 loop reads CSVENVLGALNEQFF. CDR3 in DNA: TGCAGCGTTGAAAACGTCTTGGGGGCCCTCAATGAGCAGTTCTTC.

CDR3 coding DNA: TGTGCCAGCAGCTTAGGTTCAGGGCCCACAGATACGCAGTATTTT. Protein sequence: CASSLGSGPTDTQYF. The V and J genes are TRBV7-9 and TRBJ2-3, with D perhaps matching TRBD1 (5 bases). V lost 1 base, J lost 2 bases, and 10 bases lay in between. This CDR3 is 15 amino acids long. Germline V gene lookup returns CDR1 SEHNR and CDR2 FQNEAQ (reference sequence).

The chain is built from TRBV4-1 and TRBJ2-7; D is unclear. The CDR3 is 17 residues long. Per the germline V gene, CDR1 is MGHRA and CDR2 is YSYEKL. V lost 0 bases and J lost 0, with 15 bases in between. The CDR3 loop reads CASSQDGGVSSSYEQYF. CDR3 in DNA: TGCGCCAGCAGCCAAGATGGTGGGGTATCCAGCTCCTACGAGCAGTACTTC.

This clonotype was detected once. The chain carries TRBV24-1 and TRBJ2-3, with D tentatively TRBD1 (5 bases). The CDR3 has 16 residues. The V gene's germline CDR1 is KGHDR and CDR2 SFDVKD. Trimming took 3 bases from V and 3 from J, leaving 15 bases between them. Here the CDR3 reads CATSDGHGSMTDTQYF. The CDR3 DNA follows: TGTGCCACCAGTGATGGACATGGTAGTATGACAGATACGCAGTATTTT.

This rearrangement joins TRBV29-1 to TRBJ1-5; 8 positions match TRBD1. Looked up from germline, CDR1 is SQVTM and CDR2 is ANQGSEA. CDR3 size: 13 residues. The ends lost 3 bases at V and 3 bases at J; junction bases unmatched: 1. The CDR3 DNA reads TGCAGCGTTGAGACAGGGGACAATCAGCCCCAGCATTTT. Amino acid sequence: CSVETGDNQPQHF.

This chain connects TRBV2 to TRBJ1-2; D not certain. CDR1 and CDR2 from the germline V gene are SNHLY and FYNNEI. V shed 6 bases and J shed 4 bases, with 12 bases lying between them. This CDR3 is 13 amino acids long. The CDR3 loop is CASRKEEVYGYTF. The CDR3 DNA is TGTGCCAGCAGAAAGGAGGAAGTCTATGGCTACACCTTC.

The chain links TRBV18 to TRBJ2-5; 8 nucleotides line up with TRBD1. Germline CDR1 is KGHSH and CDR2 is LQKENI. Losses at the gene ends were 3 bases for V and 1 base for J; bases not matched to a gene: 4. The length of the CDR3 is 15 residues. The CDR3 protein is CASSPFGQGQETQYF. CDR3 nucleotides: TGTGCCAGCTCACCTTTTGGACAGGGCCAAGAGACCCAGTACTTC.

This clonotype showed up just a few times. This chain uses TRBV5-1 with TRBJ2-5; the D gene could be TRBD1 or TRBD2 (6 bases each). CDR3 length: 14 residues. The V end was cut by 0 bases, the J end by 5 bases, with 11 bases between. CDR1 is SGHRS, CDR2 YFSETQ, per germline. The CDR3 DNA is TGCGCCAGCAGCTTGGTCCGGAGGGGGGAGACCCAGTACTTC. This encodes CASSLVRRGETQYF.